One sample yielded the 22 T cell receptor beta chains listed below, sequenced in a study of blood T cell repertoires in COVID-19. The method was immunoSEQ multiplex PCR; TCRdb's version includes in-frame clones alone and lacks a portion of them. The sample shows over 150,000 clones, around 83% of them seen only once. The sequenced sample consisted of peripheral blood. All receptors come from a woman in her sixties with COVID-19, enrolled during active disease.

CDR3 amino acids: CASSLIPGGPNEKLFF. The CDR3 DNA reads as TGTGCCAGCAGCCTCATTCCGGGGGGCCCTAATGAAAAACTGTTTTTT. The J gene is TRBJ1-4, the V gene TRBV7-3; D is possibly TRBD1 (6 bases). Between the trimmed V and J ends, which lost 5 bases and 3 bases, there was a span of 16 bases. Germline V gene data show CDR1 as SGHTA and CDR2 as FQGTGA. CDR3 length: 16 residues.

The rearrangement joins TRBV18 to TRBJ1-4; D may be TRBD1 (6 bases). In germline, CDR1 is KGHSH, CDR2 LQKENI. Trimming removed 6 bases from V and 4 bases from J, with 9 bases in between. CDR3 length: 13 residues. DNA of the CDR3: TGTGCCAGCTCGCTGGACAGTAATGAAAAACTGTTTTTT. It specifies CASSLDSNEKLFF.

The rearrangement joins TRBV7-2 to TRBJ2-7; D is ambiguous. V was clipped by 1 base and J by 4 bases, with 8 bases between them. This CDR3 has 13 residues. From germline, CDR1 is SGHTA and CDR2 FQGNSA. In nucleotides, the CDR3 is TGTGCCAGCAGCTTAGAGCCTAAATACGAGCAGTACTTC. Translation gives CASSLEPKYEQYF.

This chain connects TRBV10-3 to TRBJ1-1; 8 positions match TRBD1. Germline assignment: CDR1 ENHRY and CDR2 SYGVKD. CDR3 length: 17 residues. The V gene end was trimmed by 2 bases and the J gene end by 1 base; junction bases not matched to a gene: 9. As DNA, the CDR3 is TGTGCCATCAGTGAGACCGGACAGGGAGGGCAGAACACTGAAGCTTTCTTT. It encodes CAISETGQGGQNTEAFF.

The rearrangement joins TRBV27 to TRBJ1-2, with D tentatively TRBD1 (6 bases). CDR3 size: 15 residues. Trimming cost V 6 bases and J 5 bases, with 19 bases left between them. Per germline, CDR1 MNHEY and CDR2 SMNVEV (reference sequence). The CDR3 bases are TGTGCCAGCAGGGGACACCTGCCTACCGATTATGGCTACACCTTC. It yields the protein CASRGHLPTDYGYTF.

This clone was seen at least ten times. The sample holds other DNA sequences that translate to the same CDR3. This chain links TRBV12-3 or TRBV12-4 with TRBJ1-5; 7 nucleotides agree with TRBD1. The CDR3 has 13 amino acids. V trimming: 6 bases; J trimming: 1 base; junction bases outside the gene matches: 0. In DNA form, the CDR3 reads TGTGCCAGCAGGACAGGGAGCAATCAGCCCCAGCATTTT. It translates to CASRTGSNQPQHF.

This chain links TRBV20-1 with TRBJ1-2; D remains unclear. Per the germline V gene, CDR1 is DFQATT and CDR2 is SNEGSKA (reference sequence). V lost 6 bases and J lost 1, with 6 bases in between. The CDR3 sequence is 11 residues long. CDR3 DNA sequence: TGCAGTGCCCCCGGTAACTATGGCTACACCTTC. Encoded protein: CSAPGNYGYTF.

The chain has TRBV7-2 and TRBJ1-5, with D tentatively TRBD1 (6 bases). The CDR3 runs 14 residues. V was shortened by 3 bases and J by 2 bases, with 8 bases between the two germline ends. Germline-derived CDR1 and CDR2 are SGHTA and FQGNSA. CDR3 sequence reads: CASSFRGGNQPQHF. CDR3 DNA: TGTGCCAGCAGCTTCAGGGGAGGCAATCAGCCCCAGCATTTT.

This clone was detected a few times. The chain joins TRBV10-3 to TRBJ2-5; 13 bases are a match to TRBD2. CDR3 length equals 15 residues. With V trimmed by 3 bases and J by 4 bases, 2 bases remained unmatched. The germline V gene encodes CDR1 ENHRY and CDR2 SYGVKD. The DNA for the CDR3 is TGTGCCATCAGTGAAACTAGCGGGGGGGCAGAGACCCAGTACTTC. Its protein is CAISETSGGAETQYF.

The chain joins TRBV7-8 to TRBJ1-2; 7 nucleotides align to TRBD1. Trimming removed 3 bases from V and 3 bases from J; junction bases left unmatched: 7. The CDR3 spans 15 residues. Germline V gene data show CDR1 as SGHVS and CDR2 as FQNEAQ. The CDR3 DNA is TGTGCCAGCAGCTTCCGGGACAGCGGCTACTATGGCTACACCTTC. It translates to CASSFRDSGYYGYTF.

V and J are TRBV5-1 and TRBJ2-6; weak D call: TRBD2 (6 bases). The CDR3 runs 17 residues. The V end was cut by 4 bases, the J end by 0 bases, with 14 bases between. Germline CDR1 and CDR2: SGHRS and YFSETQ. This CDR3 reads CASSPTGTFSGANVLTF. CDR3 DNA: TGCGCCAGCAGCCCGACCGGGACTTTCTCTGGGGCCAACGTCCTGACTTTC.

The V and J genes are TRBV18 and TRBJ2-6; D gene unclear. V gave up 2 bases and J gave up 2 bases, with 10 bases separating them. Germline CDR1 is KGHSH and CDR2 is LQKENI. The CDR3 sequence is 16 residues long. The DNA of the CDR3 is TGTGCCAGCTCACCATCTAAAACTGCTGGGGCCAACGTCCTGACTTTC. It is translated as CASSPSKTAGANVLTF.

This rearrangement joins TRBV29-1 to TRBJ2-1; D may be TRBD2 (6 bases). Trimming shortened V by 3 bases and J by 8 bases, and 11 bases separated the two germline ends. The length of the CDR3 is 12 residues. CDR1 SQVTM and CDR2 ANQGSEA come from the germline V gene. This CDR3 reads CSVEELADEQFF. DNA of the CDR3: TGCAGCGTTGAGGAACTAGCCGATGAGCAGTTCTTC.

CDR3: CASSQDSYNEQFF. CDR3 bases: TGTGCCAGCAGTCAGGACTCCTACAATGAGCAGTTCTTC. This chain uses TRBV12-3 or TRBV12-4 with TRBJ2-1; D is unclear. The CDR3 sequence is 13 residues long. Trimming took 5 bases from V and 0 from J, leaving 5 bases between them.

This clone has only a few counts. The V gene is TRBV24-1, the J gene TRBJ2-2; 7 bases line up with TRBD1. CDR3 length: 15 residues. CDR1 KGHDR and CDR2 SFDVKD come from the germline V gene. J gave up 0 bases and V 5 bases, and 2 bases lay outside the gene matches. CDR3: CATSGTGANTGELFF. CDR3 nucleotides: TGTGCCACCAGTGGGACAGGCGCGAACACCGGGGAGCTGTTTTTT.

The chain carries TRBV5-6 and TRBJ2-1; 9 bases match TRBD2. Germline CDR1 and CDR2: SGHDT and YYEEEE. V gave up 0 bases and J gave up 4 bases; unmatched junction bases: 5. This CDR3 is built from 16 residues. In nucleotides, the CDR3 is TGTGCCAGCAGCTTGGTGGTTCTAGCGGGGTACAATGAGCAGTTCTTC. This codes for CASSLVVLAGYNEQFF.

Regarding this clone: A read error is possible here, since a much larger clone lies one base away. The chain links TRBV7-3 to TRBJ2-3; TRBD2 aligns across 9 bases. Germline loops: CDR1 SGHTA, CDR2 FQGTGA. This CDR3 comprises 16 residues. The CDR3 region is CVSSPRVAGEVNTQYF. The CDR3 DNA reads as TGTGTCAGCAGCCCCCGGGTAGCGGGAGAAGTGAATACGCAGTATTTT.

This sequence joins TRBV19 and TRBJ2-1, with TRBD1 identical over 9 bases. Germline V gives CDR1 LNHDA, CDR2 SQIVND (reference sequence). The V segment lost 1 base and the J segment 4 bases; nucleotides outside the gene matches: 5. The CDR3 sequence is 16 residues long. In DNA, the CDR3 is TGTGCCAGTAGTATAGGGTACAGGGGGCAGTACAATGAGCAGTTCTTC. Residues: CASSIGYRGQYNEQFF.

This clone was counted a few times. V is TRBV10-2 and J is TRBJ1-6, with 9 bases that match TRBD1. J gave up 7 bases and V 6 bases, and 4 bases lay outside the gene matches. Germline V gene data show CDR1 as WSHSY and CDR2 as SAAADI. This CDR3 region has 14 residues. The DNA of the CDR3 is TGCGCCAGCAGGGCGGGACAGGGAAATTCACCCCTCCACTTT. It is translated as CASRAGQGNSPLHF.

This rearrangement joins TRBV7-3 to TRBJ2-1; 10 bases map to TRBD2. Germline V CDR1 and CDR2: SGHTA, FQGTGA. J lost 7 bases, V lost 5 bases, and 8 bases had no gene match. The CDR3 is made up of 15 amino acids. The CDR3 here is CASSRSSGGGNEQFF. The CDR3 nucleotides are TGTGCCAGCAGCCGCTCCAGCGGGGGGGGGAATGAGCAGTTCTTC.

This clone has just a few counts. The rearrangement joins TRBV19 to TRBJ1-2; D is ambiguous. Germline CDR1 reads LNHDA; CDR2 reads SQIVND (reference sequence). The CDR3 covers 16 residues. Trimming pared 7 bases from V and 1 base from J, leaving 19 bases between. The CDR3 coding sequence is TGTGCCAGTACGCGAGGGCGGGAGCGAATTAACTATGGCTACACCTTC. Translating it yields CASTRGRERINYGYTF.

The V call is TRBV3-1 (or the pseudogene TRBV3-2), the J call TRBJ1-2; no clear D gene. The CDR3 extends over 14 amino acids. The germline V and J ends were trimmed by 0 bases and 4 bases, with 9 bases remaining between them. Germline V gene lookup returns CDR1 LGHDT and CDR2 YNNKEL (reference sequence). CDR3 nucleotides: TGTGCCAGCAGCCAAGACCGCGCGGGCTATGGCTACACCTTC. Encoded protein: CASSQDRAGYGYTF.